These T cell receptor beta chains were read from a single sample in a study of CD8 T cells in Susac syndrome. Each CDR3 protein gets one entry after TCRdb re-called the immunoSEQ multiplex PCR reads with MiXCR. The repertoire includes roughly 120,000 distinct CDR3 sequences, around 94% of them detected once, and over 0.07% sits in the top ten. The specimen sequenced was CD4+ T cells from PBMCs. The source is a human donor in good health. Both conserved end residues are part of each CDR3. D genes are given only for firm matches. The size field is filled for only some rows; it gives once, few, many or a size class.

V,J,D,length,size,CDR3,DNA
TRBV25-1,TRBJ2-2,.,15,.,CASSAPGRNTGELFF,TGTGCCAGTAGTGCCCCTGGGAGGAACACCGGGGAGCTGTTTTTT
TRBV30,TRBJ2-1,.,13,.,CAWSGSSYNEQFF,TGTGCCTGGTCTGGTAGCTCCTACAATGAGCAGTTCTTC
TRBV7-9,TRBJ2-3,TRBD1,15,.,CASSSRGGSTDTQYF,TGTGCCAGCAGCTCCCGAGGGGGCAGCACAGATACGCAGTATTTT
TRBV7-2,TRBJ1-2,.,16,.,CASSFSAGRANYGYTF,TGTGCCAGCAGCTTTAGCGCTGGTCGAGCTAACTATGGCTACACCTTC
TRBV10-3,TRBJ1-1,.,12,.,CATAHPNTEAFF,TGTGCCACCGCTCACCCGAACACTGAAGCTTTCTTT
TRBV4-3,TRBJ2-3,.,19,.,CASSQDRAIAGPRADTQYF,TGCGCCAGCAGCCAAGATCGCGCTATTGCGGGGCCGAGGGCAGATACGCAGTATTTT
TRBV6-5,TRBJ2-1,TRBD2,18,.,CASSYSSASGSKNNEQFF,TGTGCCAGCAGTTACTCGTCGGCTAGCGGGAGTAAGAACAATGAGCAGTTCTTC
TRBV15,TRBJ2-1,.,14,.,CATSSDPRADEQFF,TGTGCCACCAGCAGTGATCCCCGTGCGGATGAGCAGTTCTTC
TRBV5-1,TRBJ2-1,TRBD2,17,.,CASSVYLAGVPYNEQFF,TGCGCCAGCAGCGTCTACCTAGCGGGAGTCCCCTACAATGAGCAGTTCTTC
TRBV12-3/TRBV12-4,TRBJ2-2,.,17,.,CASSSWGTLREGGELFF,TGTGCCAGCAGTTCGTGGGGGACTCTCCGTGAGGGCGGGGAGCTGTTTTTT
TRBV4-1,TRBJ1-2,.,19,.,CASSQTSASPRSANYGYTF,TGCGCCAGCAGCCAGACCTCTGCTAGCCCCCGCTCTGCGAACTATGGCTACACCTTC
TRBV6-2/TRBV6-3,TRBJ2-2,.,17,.,CASSYSILGQNTGELFF,TGTGCCAGCAGTTACTCGATACTCGGACAGAACACCGGGGAGCTGTTTTTT
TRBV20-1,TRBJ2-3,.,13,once,CSARDARTDTQYF,TGCAGTGCTAGAGATGCCAGAACAGATACGCAGTATTTT
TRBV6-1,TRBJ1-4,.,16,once,CASKRSQGGTNEKLFF,TGTGCCAGCAAAAGGTCCCAGGGAGGAACTAATGAAAAACTGTTTTTT